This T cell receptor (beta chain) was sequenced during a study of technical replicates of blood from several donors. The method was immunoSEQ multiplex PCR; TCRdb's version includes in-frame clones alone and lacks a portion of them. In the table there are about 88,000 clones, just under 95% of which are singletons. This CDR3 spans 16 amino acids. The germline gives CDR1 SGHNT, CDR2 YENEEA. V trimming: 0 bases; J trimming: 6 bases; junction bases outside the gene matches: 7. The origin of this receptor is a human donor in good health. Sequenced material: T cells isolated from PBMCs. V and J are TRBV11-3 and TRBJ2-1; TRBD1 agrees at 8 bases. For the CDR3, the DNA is TGTGCCAGCAGCTTAGATGGACAGGGTGCCTTCAATGAGCAGTTCTTC. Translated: CASSLDGQGAFNEQFF.